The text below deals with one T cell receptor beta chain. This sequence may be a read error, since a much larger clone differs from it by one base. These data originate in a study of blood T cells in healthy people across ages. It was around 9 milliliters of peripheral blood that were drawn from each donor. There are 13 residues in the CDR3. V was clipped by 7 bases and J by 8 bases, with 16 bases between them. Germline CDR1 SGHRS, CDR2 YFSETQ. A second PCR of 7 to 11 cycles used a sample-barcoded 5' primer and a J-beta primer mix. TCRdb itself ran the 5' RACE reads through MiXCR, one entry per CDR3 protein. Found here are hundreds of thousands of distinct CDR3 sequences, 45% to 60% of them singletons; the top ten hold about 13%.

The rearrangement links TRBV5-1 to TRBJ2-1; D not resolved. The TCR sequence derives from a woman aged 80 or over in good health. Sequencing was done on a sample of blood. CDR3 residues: CASGPGPRYEQFF. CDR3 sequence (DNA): TGCGCCAGCGGCCCCGGGCCCCGCTATGAGCAGTTCTTC.